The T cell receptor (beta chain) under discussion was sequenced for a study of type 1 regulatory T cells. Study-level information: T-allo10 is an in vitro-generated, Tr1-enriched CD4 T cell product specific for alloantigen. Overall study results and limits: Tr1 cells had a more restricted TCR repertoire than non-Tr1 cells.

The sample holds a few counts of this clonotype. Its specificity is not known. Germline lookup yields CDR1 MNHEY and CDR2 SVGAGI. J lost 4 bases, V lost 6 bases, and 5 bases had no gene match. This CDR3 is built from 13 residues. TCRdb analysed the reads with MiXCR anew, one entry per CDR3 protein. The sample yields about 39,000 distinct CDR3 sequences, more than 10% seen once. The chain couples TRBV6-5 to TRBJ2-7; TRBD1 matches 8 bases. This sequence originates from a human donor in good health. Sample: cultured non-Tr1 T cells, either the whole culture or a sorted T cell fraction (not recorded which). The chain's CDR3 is CASRTTGVYEQYF. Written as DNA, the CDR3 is TGTGCCAGCAGAACGACAGGGGTTTACGAGCAGTACTTC.